The sequence of this T cell receptor (beta chain) was determined in a study of blood T cells in healthy people across ages. The extraction recovered at least 6 micrograms of total RNA per sample. Overall study findings and caveats: Donor CMV status, an unknown factor, possibly confounded changes in expanded clonotypes.

PCR was performed a second time for 7 to 11 cycles using a sample-barcoded 5' primer and a J-beta primer mix. TCRdb re-analysed the 5' RACE reads in MiXCR, keeping a single row per CDR3 protein. The sample consists of 450,000 to 700,000 distinct CDR3 sequences, 25% to 30% of them appearing once. V lost 4 bases and J lost 4, with 11 bases in between. The CDR3 is made up of 14 amino acids. The germline V gene encodes CDR1 MNHEY and CDR2 SVGEGT. This clonotype was seen only a few times. What it binds is unknown. Material for sequencing was blood. This TCR derives from a woman between 70 and 85 years old in good health. J is TRBJ2-1 and V is TRBV6-2 or TRBV6-3; D might be TRBD1 or TRBD2, each matching 5 bases. CDR3 residues: CASSSPWGYNEQFF. The CDR3 DNA is TGTGCCAGCAGTTCCCCGTGGGGGTACAATGAGCAGTTCTTC.